This T cell receptor beta chain stems from a study of shared clonotypes between healthy human individuals (dated by TCRdb to 2020 to 2022). In terms of the full investigation: The cohort comprised a couple of women and a few men aged 18 to 49 years. To estimate repertoire size and how much clonotype sharing occurs between individuals, the study deeply sequenced the blood TCR repertoires of about five healthy adults. For each donor, CD4 naive and CD4 memory were each run on three plates, CD8 naive on two plates, and CD8 memory on one plate. Leukapheresis yielded between about 0.8 and 8.9 billion PBMCs per donor. Different laboratories and diverse techniques were used to prepare libraries and sequence TCR repertoires, to increase sequencing depth and limit assay-specific biases. Results and caveats for the whole study, not just this receptor: Clonotypes shared by all four sorted-subset donors showed higher generation probabilities than non-shared clonotypes. Rarefaction of sorted-subset datasets indicated incomplete sequencing despite the large sequencing depth. Sharing across a few donors was observed for approximately 5% of naive CD4, over 3% of naive CD8, 2% to 2.5% of memory CD4, and about 0.4% of memory CD8 clonotypes. Naive subsets generally had larger estimated clonotype richness than memory subsets. The small number of donors limited the genetic and exposure-history diversity represented. Sampling was restricted to blood, and TCR repertoires in tissues likely differ from the TCR repertoires found in blood. Pairwise subsampling indicated that sequencing depth was expected to affect the degree of clonotype sharing among donors.

The donors were healthy, HIV-negative adults who had no recently reported acute infections or vaccinations. Only Caucasian adults living in Nashville, Tennessee, USA were represented among the donors. CD4+ T cells were enriched through magnetic negative selection, after which naive cells were positively selected on CD45RA and the remaining negative fraction served as the memory subset. Blood was collected by leukapheresis, and PBMCs were isolated by Ficoll-Histopaque density gradient centrifugation and then cryopreserved in liquid nitrogen vapor phase. Analytical flow cytometry was used to check the purity and quantity of every magnetically sorted T cell population. From each sorted fraction, genomic DNA was isolated and quantified by UV absorbance on a Nanodrop 2000c. The CDR3 measures 12 amino acids from cysteine to phenylalanine. Solely the CDR3 DNA is kept, with 36 bases framed from the first base. The germline V gene specifies SQVTM as CDR1 and ANQGSEA as CDR2. V loses 4 bases at its end and J loses 4 bases; junction bases beyond the gene matches: 0.

TCR CDR3 regions were amplified from genomic DNA by multiplex PCR using the deep immunoSEQ assay. For each cell subset, the extracted genomic DNA was distributed evenly across all wells of several immunoSEQ 96-well plates, and each plate served as one replicate. For sorted subsets, about 210 ng of genomic DNA, equivalent to 30,000 or so T cell genomes, went into each replicate PCR. Purified libraries were quantified with a Qubit 3.0 fluorometer, sized on a Bioanalyzer 2100, and re-quantified with the KAPA Library Quantification kit. Every immunoSEQ 96-well plate was sequenced on a dedicated single-read 150-cycle Illumina NextSeq 550 flow cell. In the source study's methods: Because the immunoSEQ output included only junctional sequences and no quality scores, the filtering could not be the same as the filtering used for full-length reads. Sequences were annotated with PyIR, a Python wrapper for IgBLAST v1.9, and V/J genes and CDR3 were assigned using IMGT germline references. Reads with weak V/J assignments (E-value above 1e-6), missing CDR3, stop codons, out-of-frame junctions, or ambiguous translated residues were removed. V3J clonotypes were defined as sequences sharing the same inferred V gene, J gene, and CDR3 amino acid sequence. Percentage overlap between repertoires was computed as shared unique clonotypes divided by the size of the smaller repertoire. Three approaches were used to assess repertoire richness: RTK rarefaction, the Chao1 estimator, and Recon v2.1 estimates of unobserved clonotypes. For all TCRbeta clonotypes obtained by the gDNA method from four donors, generation probabilities were computed with OLGA. Sourced from immuneACCESS, this table was stored by TCRdb with only in-frame sequences that have V and J called. A share of the clones is absent; for the studies checked, an unresolved V gene accounts for under half, and the remainder has no known explanation. Clone size and the V and J calls come from that table; the DNA yielded D and trimming. This sample gives some 2,400,000 clones in total; about 94% of them show up just once. The ten top clones hold more than 0.1% of the sample.

With regard to this clone: Its antigen remains undetermined. Base quality data are lacking; no much larger clone is found one base away. This specimen includes other DNA sequences encoding the same CDR3.

The receptor chain draws on TRBV29-1 and TRBJ1-3, and 8 junction bases match TRBD1. The sample was naive CD4+ T cells sorted from blood. According to the study, the label for this sample's cell subset or site signals: CD45RA+ positively selected. The receptor's source is a man younger than 35 in good health. The nucleotide sequence reads TGCAGCGTTGGGACAGGGGGAAACACCATATATTTT. It translates to CSVGTGGNTIYF.